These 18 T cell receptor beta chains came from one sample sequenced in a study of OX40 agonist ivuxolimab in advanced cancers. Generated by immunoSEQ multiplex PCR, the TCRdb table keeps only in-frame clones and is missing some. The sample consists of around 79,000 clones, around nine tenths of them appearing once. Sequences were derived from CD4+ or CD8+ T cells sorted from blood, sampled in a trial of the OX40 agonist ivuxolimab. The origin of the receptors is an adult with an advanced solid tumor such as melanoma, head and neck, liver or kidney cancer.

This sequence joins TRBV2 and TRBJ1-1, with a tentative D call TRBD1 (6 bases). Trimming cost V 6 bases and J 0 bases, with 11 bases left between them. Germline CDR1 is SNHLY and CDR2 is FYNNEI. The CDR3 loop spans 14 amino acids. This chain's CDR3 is CASRPTGMNTEAFF. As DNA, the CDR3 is TGTGCCAGCAGGCCAACAGGGATGAACACTGAAGCTTTCTTT.

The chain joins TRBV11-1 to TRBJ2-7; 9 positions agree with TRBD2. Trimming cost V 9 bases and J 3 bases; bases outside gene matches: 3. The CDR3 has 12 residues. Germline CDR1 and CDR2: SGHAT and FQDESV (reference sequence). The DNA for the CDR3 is TGTGCCAGTCAGACTAGCGGCTACGAGCAGTACTTC. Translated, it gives CASQTSGYEQYF.

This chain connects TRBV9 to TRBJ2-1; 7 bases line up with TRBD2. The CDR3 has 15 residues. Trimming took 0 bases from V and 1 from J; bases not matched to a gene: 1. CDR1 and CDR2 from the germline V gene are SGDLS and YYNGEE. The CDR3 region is CASSVVSGSYNEQFF. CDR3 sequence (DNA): TGTGCCAGCAGCGTAGTTAGCGGGTCCTACAATGAGCAGTTCTTC.

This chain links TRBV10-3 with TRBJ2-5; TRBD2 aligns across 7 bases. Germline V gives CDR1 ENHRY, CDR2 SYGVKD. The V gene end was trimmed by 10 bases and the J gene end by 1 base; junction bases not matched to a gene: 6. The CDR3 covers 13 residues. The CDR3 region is CATQAGPQETQYF. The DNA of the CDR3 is TGTGCCACGCAAGCGGGACCCCAAGAGACCCAGTACTTC.

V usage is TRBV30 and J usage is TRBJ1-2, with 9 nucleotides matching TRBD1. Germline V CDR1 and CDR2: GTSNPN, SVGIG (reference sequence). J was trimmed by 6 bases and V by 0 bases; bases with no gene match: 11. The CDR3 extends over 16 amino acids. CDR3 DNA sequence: TGTGCCTGGAGTGTAAGGGGACAGGGCAGATGGGATGGCTACACCTTC. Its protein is CAWSVRGQGRWDGYTF.

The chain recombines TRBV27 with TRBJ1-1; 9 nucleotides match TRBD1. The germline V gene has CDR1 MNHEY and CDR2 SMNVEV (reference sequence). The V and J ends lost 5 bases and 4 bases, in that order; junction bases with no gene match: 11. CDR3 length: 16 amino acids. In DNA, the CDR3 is TGTGCCAGCAGTCCATCCCCCGGGACAGGGACCACTGAAGCTTTCTTT. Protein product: CASSPSPGTGTTEAFF.

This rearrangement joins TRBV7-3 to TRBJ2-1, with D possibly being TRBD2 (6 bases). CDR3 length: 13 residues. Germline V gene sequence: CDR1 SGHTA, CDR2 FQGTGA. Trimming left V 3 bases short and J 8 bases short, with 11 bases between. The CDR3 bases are TGTGCCAGCAGCTTGGACTATCTGGATGAGCAGTTCTTC. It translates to CASSLDYLDEQFF.

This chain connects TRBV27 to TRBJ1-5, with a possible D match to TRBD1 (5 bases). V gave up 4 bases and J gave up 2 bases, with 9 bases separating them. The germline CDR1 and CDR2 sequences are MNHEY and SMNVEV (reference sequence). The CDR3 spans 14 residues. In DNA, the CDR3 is TGTGCCAGCAGTTGGACAATGCGCAATCAGCCCCAGCATTTT. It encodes CASSWTMRNQPQHF.

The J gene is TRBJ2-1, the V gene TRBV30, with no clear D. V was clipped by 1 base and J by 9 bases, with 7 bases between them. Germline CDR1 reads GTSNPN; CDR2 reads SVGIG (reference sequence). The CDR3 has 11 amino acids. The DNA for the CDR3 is TGTGCCTGGAGTGACACAATTGAGCAGTTCTTC. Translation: CAWSDTIEQFF.

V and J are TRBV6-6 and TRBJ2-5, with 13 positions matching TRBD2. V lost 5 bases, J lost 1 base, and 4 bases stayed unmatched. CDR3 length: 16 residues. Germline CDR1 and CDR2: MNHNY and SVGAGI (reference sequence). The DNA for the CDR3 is TGTGCCAGCAGTACAACTAGCGGGGGGGCCCAAGAGACCCAGTACTTC. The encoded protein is CASSTTSGGAQETQYF.

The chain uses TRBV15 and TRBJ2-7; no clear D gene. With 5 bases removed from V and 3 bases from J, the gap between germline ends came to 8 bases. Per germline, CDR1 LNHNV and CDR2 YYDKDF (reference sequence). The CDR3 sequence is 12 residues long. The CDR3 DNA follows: TGTGCCACCAGCCCAGGATACTACGAGCAGTACTTC. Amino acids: CATSPGYYEQYF.

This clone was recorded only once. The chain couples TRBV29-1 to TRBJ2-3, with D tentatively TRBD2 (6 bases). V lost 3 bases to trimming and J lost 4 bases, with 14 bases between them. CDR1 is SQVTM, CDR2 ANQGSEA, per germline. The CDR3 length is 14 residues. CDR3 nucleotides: TGCAGCGTTGACATAGCGGAAAGGGCAGATACGCAGTATTTT. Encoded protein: CSVDIAERADTQYF.

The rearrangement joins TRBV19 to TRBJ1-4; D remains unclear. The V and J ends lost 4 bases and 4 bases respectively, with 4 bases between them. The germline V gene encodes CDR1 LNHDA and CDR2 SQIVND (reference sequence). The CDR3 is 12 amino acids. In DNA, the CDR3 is TGTGCCAGTAGTAGTATTAATGAAAAACTGTTTTTT. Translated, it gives CASSSINEKLFF.

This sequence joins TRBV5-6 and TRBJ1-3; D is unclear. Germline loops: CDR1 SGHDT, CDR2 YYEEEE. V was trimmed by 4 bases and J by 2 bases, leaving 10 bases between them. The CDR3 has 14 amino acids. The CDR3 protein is CASSQTGAGNTIYF. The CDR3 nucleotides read TGTGCCAGCAGCCAGACGGGCGCTGGAAACACCATATATTTT. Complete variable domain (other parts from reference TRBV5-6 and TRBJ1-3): DAGVTQSPTHLIKTRGQQVTLRCSPKSGHDTVSWYQQALGQGPQFIFQYYEEEERQRGNFPDRFSGHQFPNYSSELNVNALLLGDSALYLCASSQTGAGNTIYFGEGSWLTVV.

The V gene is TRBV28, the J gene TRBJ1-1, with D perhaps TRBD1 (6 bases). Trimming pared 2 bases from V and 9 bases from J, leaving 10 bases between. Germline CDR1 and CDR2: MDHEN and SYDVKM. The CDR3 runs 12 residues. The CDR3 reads CASSLIGGQAFF. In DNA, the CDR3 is TGTGCCAGCAGTTTAATCGGGGGGCAAGCTTTCTTT.

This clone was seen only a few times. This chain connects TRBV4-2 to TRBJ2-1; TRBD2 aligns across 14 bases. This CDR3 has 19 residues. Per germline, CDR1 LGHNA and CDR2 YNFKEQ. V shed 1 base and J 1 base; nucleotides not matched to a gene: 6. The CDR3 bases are TGTGCCAGCAGCCAAGTAGGACTAGCGGGAGGATCGTCCTACAATGAGCAGTTCTTC. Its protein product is CASSQVGLAGGSSYNEQFF.

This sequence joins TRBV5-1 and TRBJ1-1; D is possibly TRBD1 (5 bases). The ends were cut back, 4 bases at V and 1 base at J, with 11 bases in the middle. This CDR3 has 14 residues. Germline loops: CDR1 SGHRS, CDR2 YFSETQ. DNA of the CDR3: TGCGCCAGCAGCGCACCCCAGGGGAACACTGAAGCTTTCTTT. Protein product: CASSAPQGNTEAFF.

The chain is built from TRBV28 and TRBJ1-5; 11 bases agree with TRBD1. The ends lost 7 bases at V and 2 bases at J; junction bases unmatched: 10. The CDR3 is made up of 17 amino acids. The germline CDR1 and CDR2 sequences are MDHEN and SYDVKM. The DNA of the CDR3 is TGTGCCAGCACCAACTCCGGGACAGGGGGGGGCAATCAGCCCCAGCATTTT. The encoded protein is CASTNSGTGGGNQPQHF.